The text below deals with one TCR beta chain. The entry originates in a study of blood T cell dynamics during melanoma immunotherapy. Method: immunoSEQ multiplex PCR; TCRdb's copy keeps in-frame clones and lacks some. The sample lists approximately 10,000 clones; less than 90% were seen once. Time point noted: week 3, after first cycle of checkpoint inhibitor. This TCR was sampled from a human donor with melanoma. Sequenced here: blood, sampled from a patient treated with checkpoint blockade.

The CDR3 DNA sequence: TGCGCCAGCAGCTTGGATGCCGGATCCCACACTGAAGCTTTCTTT. Amino acid sequence: CASSLDAGSHTEAFF. The chain recombines TRBV5-1 with TRBJ1-1; D not certain. Germline CDR1 SGHRS, CDR2 YFSETQ. Trimming cost V 0 bases and J 3 bases, with 12 bases left between them. The CDR3 extends over 15 amino acids.